This T cell receptor (beta chain) was sequenced in a study of T cells in localized non-small cell lung cancer. About this clone: Its antigen is unidentified.

The repertoire was sequenced with immunoSEQ multiplex PCR; TCRdb's copy has only in-frame clones and lacks some. The table records 70,000 to 80,000 clones, roughly 91% of them present only once. V was clipped by 1 base and J by 4 bases, with 11 bases between them. The CDR3 length is 14 residues. Germline CDR1 MGHRA, CDR2 YSYEKL. Overall study findings and caveats: Higher blood T cell density tracked longer overall survival. Among the tissues sampled, uninvolved adjacent lung had the highest T cell clonality, above tumor.

The sequence came from a woman aged 35 to 75 with stage I squamous cell lung carcinoma. The sequencing here drew on peripheral blood, taken before any cancer treatment. The genes are TRBV4-1 and TRBJ2-7, with unresolved D. CDR3 DNA sequence: TGCGCCAGCAGCCAAGCCCCCCTAGGTTACGAGCAGTACTTC. Its protein is CASSQAPLGYEQYF.